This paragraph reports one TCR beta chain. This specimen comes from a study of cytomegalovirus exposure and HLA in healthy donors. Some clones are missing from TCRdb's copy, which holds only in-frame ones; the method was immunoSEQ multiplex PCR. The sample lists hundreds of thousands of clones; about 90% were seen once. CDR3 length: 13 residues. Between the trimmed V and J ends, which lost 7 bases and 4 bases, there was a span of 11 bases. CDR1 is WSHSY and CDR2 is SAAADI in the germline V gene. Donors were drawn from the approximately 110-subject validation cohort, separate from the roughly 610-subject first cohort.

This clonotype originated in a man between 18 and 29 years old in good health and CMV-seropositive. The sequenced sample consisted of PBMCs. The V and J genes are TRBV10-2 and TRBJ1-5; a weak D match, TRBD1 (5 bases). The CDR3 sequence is CASNPGPNQPQHF. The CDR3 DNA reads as TGCGCCAGCAACCCGGGGCCTAATCAGCCCCAGCATTTT.